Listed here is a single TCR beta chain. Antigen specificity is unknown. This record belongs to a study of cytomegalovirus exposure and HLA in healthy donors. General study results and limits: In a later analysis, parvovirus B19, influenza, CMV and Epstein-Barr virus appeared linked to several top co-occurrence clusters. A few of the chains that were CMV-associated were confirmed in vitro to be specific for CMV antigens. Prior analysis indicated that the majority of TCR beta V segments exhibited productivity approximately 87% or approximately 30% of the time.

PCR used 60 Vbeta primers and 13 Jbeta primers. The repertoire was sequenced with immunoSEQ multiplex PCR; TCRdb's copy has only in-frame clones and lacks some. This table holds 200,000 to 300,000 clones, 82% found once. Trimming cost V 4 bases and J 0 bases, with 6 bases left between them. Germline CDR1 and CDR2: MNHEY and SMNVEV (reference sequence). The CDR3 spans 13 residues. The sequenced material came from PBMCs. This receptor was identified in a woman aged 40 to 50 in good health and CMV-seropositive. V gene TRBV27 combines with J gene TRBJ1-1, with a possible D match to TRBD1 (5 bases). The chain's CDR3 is CASSWGVNTEAFF. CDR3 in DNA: TGTGCCAGCAGTTGGGGCGTGAACACTGAAGCTTTCTTT.